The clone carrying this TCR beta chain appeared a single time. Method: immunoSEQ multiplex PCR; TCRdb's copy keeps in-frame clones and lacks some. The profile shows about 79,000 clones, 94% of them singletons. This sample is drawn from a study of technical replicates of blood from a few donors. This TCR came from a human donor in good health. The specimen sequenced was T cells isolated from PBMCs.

The CDR3 coding sequence is TGTGCCAGCAGCCCGGGACTAGCGAACACCGGGGAGCTGTTTTTT. It encodes CASSPGLANTGELFF. V usage is TRBV7-9 and J usage is TRBJ2-2, with 8 bases matching TRBD2. Germline V gene data show CDR1 as SEHNR and CDR2 as FQNEAQ (reference sequence). V dropped 5 bases and J dropped 0; count of bases not matched to a gene: 2. The CDR3 spans 15 residues. Full variable domain (remainder filled in from reference TRBV7-9 and TRBJ2-2): DTGVSQNPRHKITKRGQNVTFRCDPISEHNRLYWYRQTLGQGPEFLTYFQNEAQLEKSRLLSDRFSAERPKGSFSTLEIQRTEQGDSAMYLCASSPGLANTGELFFGEGSRLTVL.